This T cell receptor (beta chain) derives from a study of control samples from healthy donors and cancer patients. This table comes from immunoSEQ multiplex PCR, and its TCRdb copy is limited to in-frame clones, with some not included. The data hold over 150,000 clones, with 94% observed a single time. Germline V gene sequence: CDR1 SGHAT, CDR2 FQNNGV. The CDR3 consists of 13 residues. Trimming pared 2 bases from V and 7 bases from J, leaving 9 bases between. This TCR came from a woman under 30 in good health. Material: blood. The chain uses TRBV11-2 and TRBJ2-1; D uncertain. CDR3 residues: CASSLIGQNEQFF. The CDR3 coding sequence is TGTGCCAGCAGCTTAATAGGCCAAAATGAGCAGTTCTTC.